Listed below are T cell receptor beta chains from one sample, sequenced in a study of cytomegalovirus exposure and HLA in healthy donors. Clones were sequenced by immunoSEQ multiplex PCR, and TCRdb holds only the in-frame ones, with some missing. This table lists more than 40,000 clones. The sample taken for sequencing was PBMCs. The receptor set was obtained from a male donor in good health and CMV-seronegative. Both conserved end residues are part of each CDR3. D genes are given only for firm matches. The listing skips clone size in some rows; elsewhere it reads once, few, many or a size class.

CDR3aa: CASSTVTGQNQPQHF
CDR3nt: TGTGCCAGTAGTACAGTGACAGGACAAAATCAGCCCCAGCATTTT
v_gene: TRBV19
d_gene: .
abundance: .
j_gene: TRBJ1-5

CDR3aa: CASSAGDTGELFF
CDR3nt: TGTGCCAGCAGTGCCGGGGACACCGGGGAGCTGTTTTTT
v_gene: TRBV6-4
d_gene: .
abundance: .
j_gene: TRBJ2-2

CDR3aa: CASSQGNRAQETQYF
CDR3nt: TGCGCCAGCAGCCAAGGCAACAGGGCCCAAGAGACCCAGTACTTC
v_gene: TRBV4-1
d_gene: .
abundance: .
j_gene: TRBJ2-5

CDR3aa: CASSYRLAGGRSYEQYF
CDR3nt: TGTGCCAGCAGCTACAGACTAGCGGGGGGCAGGTCCTACGAGCAGTACTTC
v_gene: TRBV5-4
d_gene: TRBD2
abundance: .
j_gene: TRBJ2-7

CDR3aa: CASSHSYPKTGGENGYTF
CDR3nt: TGTGCCAGCAGCCATTCGTATCCGAAGACAGGGGGCGAAAATGGCTACACCTTC
v_gene: TRBV14
d_gene: TRBD1
abundance: .
j_gene: TRBJ1-2

CDR3aa: CASSQTIYNEQFF
CDR3nt: TGTGCCAGCAGCCAAACTATATACAATGAGCAGTTCTTC
v_gene: TRBV14
d_gene: .
abundance: .
j_gene: TRBJ2-1

CDR3aa: CASSKQALGGYGYTF
CDR3nt: TGTGCCAGCAGTAAGCAAGCGCTCGGTGGGTATGGCTACACCTTC
v_gene: TRBV27
d_gene: .
abundance: .
j_gene: TRBJ1-2

CDR3aa: CASSFLDKFYGYTF
CDR3nt: TGTGCCAGCAGTTTTTTGGACAAGTTTTATGGCTACACCTTC
v_gene: TRBV6-7
d_gene: .
abundance: .
j_gene: TRBJ1-2

CDR3aa: CASSQEDGGTGYTF
CDR3nt: TGCGCCAGCAGCCAAGAGGATGGGGGCACTGGCTACACCTTC
v_gene: TRBV4-3
d_gene: .
abundance: .
j_gene: TRBJ1-2

CDR3aa: CASGRFGINYGYTF
CDR3nt: TGTGCCAGCGGCAGGTTCGGGATCAACTATGGCTACACCTTC
v_gene: TRBV6-1
d_gene: .
abundance: .
j_gene: TRBJ1-2

CDR3aa: CASSLAGGGYTF
CDR3nt: TGCGCCAGCAGCTTGGCAGGAGGTGGCTACACCTTC
v_gene: TRBV5-1
d_gene: .
abundance: .
j_gene: TRBJ1-2

CDR3aa: CASSVGRQGHTEAFF
CDR3nt: TGTGCCAGCAGCGTTGGGAGACAGGGGCACACTGAAGCTTTCTTT
v_gene: TRBV9
d_gene: TRBD1
abundance: .
j_gene: TRBJ1-1

CDR3aa: CASSLDIRGAKNIQYF
CDR3nt: TGCGCCAGCAGCTTGGATATAAGGGGGGCCAAAAACATTCAGTACTTC
v_gene: TRBV5-1
d_gene: .
abundance: .
j_gene: TRBJ2-4

CDR3aa: CASSDRDRYYEQYF
CDR3nt: TGTGCCAGCAGTGACAGGGACAGATACTACGAGCAGTACTTC
v_gene: TRBV2
d_gene: TRBD1
abundance: .
j_gene: TRBJ2-7

CDR3aa: CASSQVGLVDNEQYF
CDR3nt: TGCGCCAGCAGCCAAGTAGGTCTAGTCGATAACGAGCAGTACTTC
v_gene: TRBV4-3
d_gene: .
abundance: .
j_gene: TRBJ2-7

CDR3aa: CAWSKRTSGGVDTQYF
CDR3nt: TGTGCCTGGAGTAAGCGGACTAGCGGGGGGGTGGATACGCAGTATTTT
v_gene: TRBV30
d_gene: TRBD2
abundance: .
j_gene: TRBJ2-3

CDR3aa: CAWSGGTDNSPLHF
CDR3nt: TGTGCCTGGAGTGGGGGGACAGATAATTCACCCCTCCACTTT
v_gene: TRBV30
d_gene: TRBD1
abundance: .
j_gene: TRBJ1-6

CDR3aa: CASSPPLTVSSYNEQFF
CDR3nt: TGTGCCAGCTCACCACCGTTGACAGTTAGCTCCTACAATGAGCAGTTCTTC
v_gene: TRBV18
d_gene: .
abundance: .
j_gene: TRBJ2-1

CDR3aa: CASSQEPELNYGYTF
CDR3nt: TGCGCCAGCAGCCAAGAGCCTGAGTTAAACTATGGCTACACCTTC
v_gene: TRBV4-1
d_gene: .
abundance: .
j_gene: TRBJ1-2

CDR3aa: CASSQDWAGTQTGYSPLHF
CDR3nt: TGCGCCAGCAGCCAAGATTGGGCGGGGACCCAAACGGGGTATTCACCCCTCCACTTT
v_gene: TRBV4-1
d_gene: .
abundance: .
j_gene: TRBJ1-6

CDR3aa: CASSFLGVNYGYTF
CDR3nt: TGTGCCAGCAGCTTCTTAGGGGTGAACTATGGCTACACCTTC
v_gene: TRBV27
d_gene: .
abundance: .
j_gene: TRBJ1-2

CDR3aa: CASSRGDEQYF
CDR3nt: TGTGCCAGTAGTAGGGGGGACGAGCAGTACTTC
v_gene: TRBV19
d_gene: .
abundance: .
j_gene: TRBJ2-7

CDR3aa: CASRQQGRGNEQFF
CDR3nt: TGTGCCAGCCGCCAACAGGGGCGTGGGAATGAGCAGTTCTTC
v_gene: TRBV6-5
d_gene: TRBD1
abundance: .
j_gene: TRBJ2-1

CDR3aa: CSAYGQASSYNEQFF
CDR3nt: TGCAGCGCATACGGACAGGCCAGCTCCTACAATGAGCAGTTCTTC
v_gene: TRBV29-1
d_gene: TRBD1
abundance: .
j_gene: TRBJ2-1

CDR3aa: CASSQGRSWGGTEAFF
CDR3nt: TGCGCCAGCAGCCAAGGCCGATCATGGGGAGGTACTGAAGCTTTCTTT
v_gene: TRBV4-1
d_gene: .
abundance: .
j_gene: TRBJ1-1

CDR3aa: CASSSSSLGTGTYEQYF
CDR3nt: TGTGCCAGCAGCTCTAGTAGTCTCGGGACAGGGACTTACGAGCAGTACTTC
v_gene: TRBV9
d_gene: TRBD1
abundance: .
j_gene: TRBJ2-7

CDR3aa: CASRAADSYEQYF
CDR3nt: TGTGCCAGCAGGGCGGCGGACTCCTACGAGCAGTACTTC
v_gene: TRBV6-5
d_gene: .
abundance: .
j_gene: TRBJ2-7

CDR3aa: CASSLTRDRGTGELFF
CDR3nt: TGTGCCAGCAGTTTAACCCGGGACAGGGGGACCGGGGAGCTGTTTTTT
v_gene: TRBV6-5
d_gene: TRBD1
abundance: .
j_gene: TRBJ2-2

CDR3aa: CAWFPTRGTEAFF
CDR3nt: TGTGCCTGGTTTCCTACACGGGGGACTGAAGCTTTCTTT
v_gene: TRBV30
d_gene: .
abundance: .
j_gene: TRBJ1-1

CDR3aa: CASSLRGTEQYF
CDR3nt: TGTGCCAGCAGCTTAAGGGGGACAGAGCAGTACTTC
v_gene: TRBV7-2
d_gene: .
abundance: .
j_gene: TRBJ2-7

CDR3aa: CASSPLSEAFF
CDR3nt: TGTGCCAGCTCACCATTATCTGAAGCTTTCTTT
v_gene: TRBV18
d_gene: .
abundance: .
j_gene: TRBJ1-1

CDR3aa: CATAPGQGHEQYF
CDR3nt: TGTGCCACCGCACCGGGACAGGGCCACGAGCAGTACTTC
v_gene: TRBV19
d_gene: TRBD1
abundance: .
j_gene: TRBJ2-7

CDR3aa: CASSLRGKAPLHF
CDR3nt: TGTGCCAGCAGCTTAAGGGGAAAAGCTCCCCTCCACTTT
v_gene: TRBV21-1
d_gene: .
abundance: .
j_gene: TRBJ1-6

CDR3aa: CAWSVQGGATEAFF
CDR3nt: TGTGCCTGGAGTGTACAGGGGGGGGCCACTGAAGCTTTCTTT
v_gene: TRBV30
d_gene: TRBD1
abundance: .
j_gene: TRBJ1-1

CDR3aa: CASSPRQGMNTEAFF
CDR3nt: TGTGCCAGCAGCCCGAGACAGGGAATGAACACTGAAGCTTTCTTT
v_gene: TRBV6-1
d_gene: TRBD1
abundance: .
j_gene: TRBJ1-1

CDR3aa: CASSSGTGAGEKLFF
CDR3nt: TGTGCCAGCTCGTCCGGGACAGGGGCGGGCGAAAAACTGTTTTTT
v_gene: TRBV18
d_gene: TRBD1
abundance: .
j_gene: TRBJ1-4

CDR3aa: CASTTQGVLYNEQFF
CDR3nt: TGTGCCAGCACGACCCAGGGGGTGCTCTACAATGAGCAGTTCTTC
v_gene: TRBV6-1
d_gene: TRBD1
abundance: .
j_gene: TRBJ2-1

CDR3aa: CASSQEDRDYGYTF
CDR3nt: TGCGCCAGCAGCCAAGAGGACAGGGACTATGGCTACACCTTC
v_gene: TRBV4-1
d_gene: TRBD1
abundance: .
j_gene: TRBJ1-2

CDR3aa: CASSEASGAPSYEQYF
CDR3nt: TGTGCCAGCAGTGAAGCGTCAGGGGCCCCATCCTACGAGCAGTACTTC
v_gene: TRBV6-1
d_gene: .
abundance: .
j_gene: TRBJ2-7

CDR3aa: CASSQDFQETQYF
CDR3nt: TGTGCCAGCAGTCAGGACTTCCAAGAGACCCAGTACTTC
v_gene: TRBV6-6
d_gene: .
abundance: .
j_gene: TRBJ2-5

CDR3aa: CASSLLRASNSPLHF
CDR3nt: TGTGCCAGCAGCTTACTCAGGGCTTCGAATTCACCCCTCCACTTT
v_gene: TRBV11-2
d_gene: .
abundance: .
j_gene: TRBJ1-6

CDR3aa: CASSVDTSMNTEAFF
CDR3nt: TGTGCCAGCAGCGTGGACACCTCCATGAACACTGAAGCTTTCTTT
v_gene: TRBV7-9
d_gene: .
abundance: .
j_gene: TRBJ1-1

CDR3aa: CASSQGGNSPLHF
CDR3nt: TGCGCCAGCAGCCAAGGAGGGAATTCACCCCTCCACTTT
v_gene: TRBV4-1
d_gene: .
abundance: .
j_gene: TRBJ1-6

CDR3aa: CASSLAVGGTRGAPLHF
CDR3nt: TGCGCCAGCAGCTTGGCGGTGGGGGGTACTCGAGGGGCACCCCTCCACTTT
v_gene: TRBV5-1
d_gene: .
abundance: .
j_gene: TRBJ1-6

CDR3aa: CASSTRRGYQETQYF
CDR3nt: TGCGCCAGCAGCACCAGACGGGGGTACCAAGAGACCCAGTACTTC
v_gene: TRBV5-1
d_gene: .
abundance: .
j_gene: TRBJ2-5

CDR3aa: CASSLGWDSGRSTEAFF
CDR3nt: TGCGCCAGCAGCTTGGGATGGGACAGTGGAAGGAGCACTGAAGCTTTCTTT
v_gene: TRBV5-1
d_gene: TRBD1
abundance: .
j_gene: TRBJ1-1

CDR3aa: CASSMRPSGGAGIQYF
CDR3nt: TGTGCCAGTAGTATGCGCCCTAGCGGGGGGGCTGGCATTCAGTACTTC
v_gene: TRBV19
d_gene: TRBD2
abundance: .
j_gene: TRBJ2-4

CDR3aa: CASSYSSLSYEQYF
CDR3nt: TGTGCCAGCAGTTACTCGAGCTTGTCCTACGAGCAGTACTTC
v_gene: TRBV6-5
d_gene: .
abundance: hyperexpanded
j_gene: TRBJ2-7

CDR3aa: CASSTGGAGDEKLFF
CDR3nt: TGTGCCAGCAGTACGGGGGGGGCTGGGGATGAAAAACTGTTTTTT
v_gene: TRBV6-5
d_gene: .
abundance: .
j_gene: TRBJ1-4

CDR3aa: CASSPSNRQDGYTF
CDR3nt: TGTGCCAGCTCACCAAGCAATAGGCAGGATGGCTACACCTTC
v_gene: TRBV18
d_gene: .
abundance: .
j_gene: TRBJ1-2

CDR3aa: CASSSGQAFNSPLHF
CDR3nt: TGTGCCAGCAGTTCGGGACAGGCCTTTAATTCACCCCTCCACTTT
v_gene: TRBV6-5
d_gene: TRBD1
abundance: .
j_gene: TRBJ1-6

CDR3aa: CAWSGGLGTDTQYF
CDR3nt: TGTGCCTGGAGTGGGGGGCTAGGCACAGATACGCAGTATTTT
v_gene: TRBV30
d_gene: .
abundance: .
j_gene: TRBJ2-3

CDR3aa: CASSRGGTSMGSSGNTIYF
CDR3nt: TGCGCCAGCAGCAGGGGGGGGACTTCCATGGGGAGCTCTGGAAACACCATATATTTT
v_gene: TRBV5-1
d_gene: .
abundance: .
j_gene: TRBJ1-3

CDR3aa: CASSSRGTDTQYF
CDR3nt: TGTGCCAGCAGCTCGCGCGGCACAGATACGCAGTATTTT
v_gene: TRBV5-8
d_gene: .
abundance: .
j_gene: TRBJ2-3

CDR3aa: CASSLALNEQFF
CDR3nt: TGTGCCAGCAGCTTAGCTCTGAATGAGCAGTTCTTC
v_gene: TRBV7-9
d_gene: .
abundance: .
j_gene: TRBJ2-1